The clone carrying this T cell receptor beta chain was recorded once. Sequenced by immunoSEQ multiplex PCR; TCRdb stores in-frame clones only, minus some. The sample carries some 23,000 clones, around 93% recorded once. This CDR3 region has 14 residues. The V end was cut by 3 bases, the J end by 0 bases, with 9 bases between. Germline lookup yields CDR1 GTSNPN and CDR2 SVGIG (reference sequence). This specimen comes from a study of a mutant IDH1 vaccine in newly diagnosed glioma. Time point specified: baseline, week 1 (first vaccination visit). Treatment in this sample: pre-vaccination baseline after standard-of-care therapy.

The sequence was collected from a man aged 40-50 years with glioma. The source material was PBMCs, sampled from a glioma patient treated with radiotherapy, temozolomide or both. The chain is built from TRBV30 and TRBJ1-5, with D tentatively TRBD1 (5 bases). Here the CDR3 reads CAWRGGDSNQPQHF. CDR3 nucleotides: TGTGCCTGGAGGGGGGGAGATAGCAATCAGCCCCAGCATTTT.